One and the same sample provided the 24 T cell receptor beta chains below, sequenced in a study of T cells after yellow fever vaccination. Each CDR3 protein gets one entry after TCRdb re-called the 5' RACE reads with MiXCR. The table has 500,000 to 650,000 distinct CDR3 sequences, about 13% seen once. The input for sequencing was PBMCs, taken on the day of the yellow fever booster vaccination. The receptors derive from a man younger than 40 who received the YFV17D yellow fever vaccine.

This clonotype was seen a few times. CDR3: CSAFPGYRDEQFF. The CDR3 region has the DNA TGCAGCGCCTTCCCTGGGTATCGGGATGAGCAGTTCTTC. This chain uses TRBV29-1 with TRBJ2-1; D not certain. With 7 bases removed from V and 8 bases from J, the gap between germline ends came to 18 bases. This CDR3 is 13 amino acids long. CDR1 is SQVTM, CDR2 ANQGSEA, per germline.

The chain couples TRBV7-3 to TRBJ2-1; TRBD1 matches 8 bases. Germline V gives CDR1 SGHTA, CDR2 FQGTGA. Germline trimming cut 0 bases from V and 8 bases from J; bases unmatched to any gene: 6. This CDR3 spans 15 amino acids. The CDR3 DNA sequence: TGTGCCAGCAGCTTAACGGCAGGGGGCGCGGATGAGCAGTTCTTC. This gives the protein CASSLTAGGADEQFF.

This clonotype is a singleton in its sample. V and J are TRBV15 and TRBJ1-1; no reliable D call. Per germline, CDR1 LNHNV and CDR2 YYDKDF (reference sequence). The CDR3 runs to 13 residues. Deletions cut 5 bases from V and 10 bases from J, with 17 bases between. CDR3 amino acids: CATSLDYTLGAFF. CDR3 nucleotide sequence: TGTGCCACCAGCCTGGACTACACATTGGGAGCTTTCTTT. Looking up the rest from reference TRBV15 and TRBJ1-1 gives the full variable domain: DAMVIQNPRYQVTQFGKPVTLSCSQTLNHNVMYWYQQKSSQAPKLLFHYYDKDFNNEADTPDNFQSRRPNTSFCFLDIRSPGLGDTAMYLCATSLDYTLGAFFGQGTRLTVV.

The chain links TRBV5-1 to TRBJ2-1; the D gene is possibly TRBD2 (5 bases). V was cut by 5 bases and J by 12 bases, with 12 bases left in between. The length of the CDR3 is 11 residues. Per the germline V gene, CDR1 is SGHRS and CDR2 is YFSETQ. In nucleotides, the CDR3 is TGCGCCAGCAGTGGCTCGGGGTTGCAGTTCTTC. It codes for CASSGSGLQFF.

V usage is TRBV7-2 and J usage is TRBJ2-1; D remains unclear. This CDR3 is built from 11 residues. V was shortened by 7 bases and J by 10 bases, with 11 bases between the two germline ends. The germline CDR1 and CDR2 sequences are SGHTA and FQGNSA. CDR3 in DNA: TGTGCCAGCAAGGGTTCATGGGAGCAGTTCTTC. Its translation: CASKGSWEQFF.

The gene calls are TRBV5-1 and TRBJ2-3, with TRBD1 as a possible D gene (5 bases). Between the trimmed V and J ends, which lost 3 bases and 2 bases, there was a span of 13 bases. Germline V gives CDR1 SGHRS, CDR2 YFSETQ. There are 15 residues in the CDR3. The CDR3 spells CASSSEGAITDTQYF. The CDR3 bases are TGCGCCAGCAGCTCCGAAGGGGCAATCACAGATACGCAGTATTTT.

In this sample, this clonotype turned up a few times. The chain is built from TRBV10-1 and TRBJ2-7, with TRBD1 as a possible D gene (6 bases). Per the germline V gene, CDR1 is WNHNN and CDR2 is SYGVQD (reference sequence). The CDR3 has 14 residues. V lost 2 bases and J lost 6, with 14 bases in between. The CDR3 region is CASSESQGIAEQYF. CDR3 DNA: TGCGCCAGCAGTGAGAGTCAGGGGATTGCCGAGCAGTACTTC.

This clonotype was found a few times. This chain links TRBV10-1 with TRBJ2-5; maybe TRBD1 (5 bases). The CDR3 is made up of 15 amino acids. Trimming removed 6 bases from V and 2 bases from J, with 16 bases in between. Germline-derived CDR1 and CDR2 are WNHNN and SYGVQD (reference sequence). CDR3 nucleotides: TGCGCCAGCAGAAACCCGCGGACAAAACAAGAGACCCAGTACTTC. Translated: CASRNPRTKQETQYF.

The table lists this clonotype with a few counts. CDR3 loop: CASSYLIAGAVETQYF. The CDR3 DNA sequence: TGTGCCAGCAGCTACCTTATAGCGGGAGCGGTAGAGACCCAGTACTTC. This chain joins TRBV7-2 and TRBJ2-5; 9 bases agree with TRBD2. Germline CDR1 SGHTA, CDR2 FQGNSA. CDR3 length equals 16 residues. V lost 4 bases to trimming and J lost 4 bases; unmatched junction nucleotides: 10.

This clonotype was observed many times. The rearrangement uses TRBV5-1 and TRBJ2-1; 10 bases line up with TRBD2. The CDR3 is 13 residues long. The germline V gene has CDR1 SGHRS and CDR2 YFSETQ. Germline trimming cut 4 bases from V and 7 bases from J; bases unmatched to any gene: 2. The CDR3 region has the DNA TGCGCCAGCAGCCTGGGACTAGCGAATGAGCAGTTCTTC. Amino acid sequence: CASSLGLANEQFF.

The rearrangement joins TRBV6-1 to TRBJ1-2; TRBD1 agrees at 8 bases. This CDR3 is built from 14 residues. J gave up 7 bases and V 4 bases, and 8 bases lay outside the gene matches. CDR1 and CDR2 from the germline V gene are MNHNS and SASEGT. CDR3 sequence: CASSAAGGLPGYTF. The CDR3 region has the DNA TGTGCCAGCAGTGCTGCAGGGGGCTTACCTGGCTACACCTTC.

This clonotype has only a few counts. The genes are TRBV23-1 and TRBJ2-1; a possible D gene is TRBD2 (5 bases). TRBV23-1 is assigned to the ORF class and has an uncertain function. This CDR3 contains 16 residues. Trimming took off 7 bases at V and 4 bases at J, with 20 bases between the two ends. The DNA of the CDR3 is TGCGCCAGCACGGACGAACAGCGGATTGGGTACAATGAGCAGTTCTTC. It specifies CASTDEQRIGYNEQFF.

This clonotype was observed a few times. The genes are TRBV9 and TRBJ2-1; tentative D call: TRBD2 (7 bases). The CDR3 spans 15 residues. V was clipped by 0 bases and J by 3 bases, with 10 bases between them. The germline gives CDR1 SGDLS, CDR2 YYNGEE. The CDR3 reads CASSVAGGDYNEQFF. The CDR3 nucleotides read TGTGCCAGCAGCGTAGCGGGGGGCGACTACAATGAGCAGTTCTTC. Full variable domain (remainder filled in from reference TRBV9 and TRBJ2-1): DSGVTQTPKHLITATGQRVTLRCSPRSGDLSVYWYQQSLDQGLQFLIQYYNGEERAKGNILERFSAQQFPDLHSELNLSSLELGDSALYFCASSVAGGDYNEQFFGPGTRLTVL.

This clonotype was recorded many times. CDR3 bases: TGCGCCAGCTCCACCCCGCCGCAGGGAGGGGTTCGGGAGCAGTTCTTC. Translation: CASSTPPQGGVREQFF. The chain uses TRBV5-1 and TRBJ2-1; 7 bases fit TRBD2. Germline trimming cut 7 bases from V and 10 bases from J; bases unmatched to any gene: 20. The CDR3 totals 16 residues. Germline CDR1 reads SGHRS; CDR2 reads YFSETQ.

This clonotype was counted ten times or more. The genes are TRBV5-1 and TRBJ2-1, with TRBD2 identical over 15 bases. This CDR3 has 17 amino acids. J gave up 7 bases and V 4 bases, and 9 bases lay outside the gene matches. CDR1 SGHRS and CDR2 YFSETQ come from the germline V gene. CDR3 nucleotide sequence: TGCGCCAGCAGCCCCACGGGACTAGCGGGAGGAAGGAATGAGCAGTTCTTC. Its protein is CASSPTGLAGGRNEQFF.

The chain joins TRBV7-2 to TRBJ1-1, with D possibly being TRBD1 (5 bases). Germline assignment: CDR1 SGHTA and CDR2 FQGNSA. The CDR3 is 13 amino acids. The V and J ends lost 2 bases and 4 bases respectively, with 8 bases between them. The CDR3 loop reads CASSLQRGTEAFF. The CDR3 DNA is TGTGCCAGCAGCTTACAGAGGGGCACTGAAGCTTTCTTT.

The V call is TRBV15, the J call TRBJ2-3, with 11 nucleotides matching TRBD2. Germline CDR1 reads LNHNV; CDR2 reads YYDKDF (reference sequence). CDR3 size: 14 residues. Losses at the gene ends were 11 bases for V and 6 bases for J; bases not matched to a gene: 10. In DNA form, the CDR3 reads TGTGCCTCAGTAGCGGGAGGGCCTAACGATACGCAGTATTTT. It codes for CASVAGGPNDTQYF.

This clonotype was seen many times. V and J are TRBV29-1 and TRBJ2-1, with 13 bases fitting TRBD2. This CDR3 is built from 15 residues. Germline V lookup: CDR1 SQVTM, CDR2 ANQGSEA. CDR3 sequence reads: CGSPGLAGVVDEQFF. Here the CDR3 DNA reads TGCGGGTCTCCCGGACTAGCGGGAGTCGTAGATGAGCAGTTCTTC.

For this clonotype: One end of the junction does not line up with germline, which may come from a read error. The V and J genes are TRBV5-4 and TRBJ2-1; 8 bases map to TRBD1. The CDR3 totals 15 residues. The germline CDR1 and CDR2 sequences are SGHNT and YYREEE (reference sequence). The CDR3 sequence is CAGSRPQGGYSEQFF. CDR3 nucleotides: TGTGCCGGCAGCCGGCCACAGGGGGGTTACAGTGAGCAGTTCTTC.

This sequence joins TRBV4-2 and TRBJ2-1; 8 nucleotides match TRBD2. This CDR3 has 20 residues. Germline-derived CDR1 and CDR2 are LGHNA and YNFKEQ. The ends lost 1 base at V and 0 bases at J; junction bases unmatched: 14. The CDR3 is CASSQGGRSSGRSSYNEQFF. The CDR3 bases are TGTGCCAGCAGCCAAGGAGGTAGGTCTAGCGGGCGAAGCTCCTACAATGAGCAGTTCTTC.

A few counts support this clonotype. This chain joins TRBV7-9 and TRBJ1-1; tentatively, D is TRBD1 (5 bases). Per the germline V gene, CDR1 is SEHNR and CDR2 is FQNEAQ (reference sequence). Between the trimmed V and J ends, which lost 3 bases and 4 bases, there was a span of 21 bases. CDR3 size: 17 residues. The CDR3 protein is CASSFPSVGDPSTEAFF. The CDR3 coding sequence is TGTGCCAGCAGCTTCCCCTCCGTTGGGGACCCCAGCACTGAAGCTTTCTTT.

V and J are TRBV18 and TRBJ2-1; a possible D gene is TRBD1 (6 bases). V was pared by 6 bases and J by 10 bases, with 16 bases between. Germline V lookup: CDR1 KGHSH, CDR2 LQKENI. The CDR3 contains 13 residues. CDR3 nucleotides: TGTGCCAGCTCCCTCATCAGGGGCGGCGAGCAGTTCTTC. This codes for CASSLIRGGEQFF.

This clonotype has just a few counts. The chain's CDR3 is CSARDPDRTHNSPLHF. The CDR3, as DNA: TGCAGTGCTAGAGATCCAGACAGGACTCATAATTCACCCCTCCACTTT. J is TRBJ1-6 and V is TRBV20-1, with D perhaps TRBD1 (6 bases). Trimming removed 0 bases at V and 5 bases at J, with 14 bases between. The CDR3 is 16 residues long. Per germline, CDR1 DFQATT and CDR2 SNEGSKA (reference sequence).

The rearrangement uses TRBV25-1 and TRBJ2-3; no clear D. The germline V gene encodes CDR1 MGHDK and CDR2 SYGVNS. Trimming left V 8 bases short and J 6 bases short, with 9 bases between. This CDR3 has 11 residues. In nucleotides, the CDR3 is TGTGCCAGCGCGCAGCTGGATACGCAGTATTTT. As protein: CASAQLDTQYF.